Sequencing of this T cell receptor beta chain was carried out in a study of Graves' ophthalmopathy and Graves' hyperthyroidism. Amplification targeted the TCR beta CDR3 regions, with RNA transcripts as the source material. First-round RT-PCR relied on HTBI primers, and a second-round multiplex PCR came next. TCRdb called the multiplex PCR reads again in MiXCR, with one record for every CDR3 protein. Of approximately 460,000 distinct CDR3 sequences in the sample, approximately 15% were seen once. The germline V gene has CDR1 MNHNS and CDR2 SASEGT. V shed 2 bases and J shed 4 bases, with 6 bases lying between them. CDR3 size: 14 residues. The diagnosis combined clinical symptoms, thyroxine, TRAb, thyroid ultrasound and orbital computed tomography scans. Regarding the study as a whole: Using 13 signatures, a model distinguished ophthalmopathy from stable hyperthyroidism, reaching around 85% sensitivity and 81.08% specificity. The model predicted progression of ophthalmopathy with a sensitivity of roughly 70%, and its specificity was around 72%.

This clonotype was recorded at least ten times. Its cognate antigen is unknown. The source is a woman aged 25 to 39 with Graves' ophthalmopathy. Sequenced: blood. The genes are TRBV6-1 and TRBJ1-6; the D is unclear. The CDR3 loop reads CASSEQAYNSPLHF. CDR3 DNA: TGTGCCAGCAGTGAACAGGCTTATAATTCACCCCTCCACTTT.